The sequence of this T cell receptor beta chain was determined in a study of blood T cell repertoires in COVID-19 (dated by TCRdb to 2020 to 2022). The study in broad terms: Samples from collaborators originated in the United States, Italy and Spain and spanned both the acute and convalescent phases of COVID-19. The prospective study material was composed of cDNA or gDNA derived from T cells, B-cell-depleted T cells, or PBMCs. Deeply sampled blood TCRbeta repertoires from subjects exposed to, actively infected with, or recovered from COVID-19 were included in the dataset. The repertoires were released in a freely available public database meant as a resource for research on the immune response to SARS-CoV-2. The samples were drawn from the first 160 participants of the ongoing ImmuneRACE study and from 950 to 1,500 subjects provided by 6 global collaborators. A de-identified subject ID, COVID-19 status, age in years and sex were almost always included in the sample metadata. HLA class I and class II types, where available, came from metadata supplied by the sample provider rather than from assay-based typing. Overall study outcomes, separate from this receptor: Clinical and demographic metadata were provided uncurated, with the amount varying by source and participant.

As regards this clone: The antigen this receptor binds is unknown. It has no much larger one-base neighbor in the sample; base qualities were not kept.

The immunoSEQ Assay, a bias-controlled multiplex PCR, was used to amplify TCRbeta CDR3 regions from genomic DNA. The authors processed their data as follows. The number of nucleated cells in each sample was estimated from the amplification of reference gene primers within the assay. To quantify the absolute abundance of each unique TCRbeta CDR3 rearrangement, sequence reads were collapsed and filtered. Productive Simpson clonality was computed per sample as the square root of Simpson's diversity index over productive rearrangements. TCRdb mirrors the immuneACCESS table, restricted to in-frame sequences. Some clones are absent from its copies; in checked studies, under half trace to an unresolved V gene, and the reason for the others is unknown. The V and J calls and clone size come from that table; D and trimming were worked out from the DNA. The sample contains roughly 120,000 clones, around 85% of them found a single time. Around 13% of the sample is in the top ten clones.

Collaborating institutions collected whole blood in K2EDTA tubes following their own protocols. For TCRbeta analysis, collaborators shipped samples as frozen whole blood, isolated PBMCs, or DNA extracted from either of those sample types. The CDR3 goes from the cysteine to the phenylalanine over 15 residues. The sequence is cut down to CDR3 DNA, 45 bases in frame from base 1. Deletion took 0 bases off V and 3 bases off J, with a span of 12 bases between the germline ends. The germline V gene (reference sequence) specifies LGHDT as CDR1 and YNNKEL as CDR2. Sequencing was done on a sample of peripheral blood. This TCR was sampled from a human donor in a cohort sampled during active COVID-19. This chain is built from TRBV3-1 (or the pseudogene TRBV3-2) and TRBJ2-7; the D gene identity is not certain. The DNA sequence is as follows: TGTGCCAGCAGCCAAGATCCAACAGCTATCTACGAGCAGTACTTC. This translates into CASSQDPTAIYEQYF.